These 14 T cell receptor beta chains came from one sample sequenced in a study of post-analysis software for immune sequencing data. Study results and limitations: A handful of TRBV segments were more frequent in patients than controls; TRBV5-6, TRBV5-1 and TRBV20-1 belonged to this group.

TCR beta libraries were prepared from cDNA with unique molecular identifiers. TCRdb reprocessed the PCR reads with MiXCR, giving one entry per CDR3 protein. The sample includes over 700,000 distinct CDR3 sequences, 30% of them seen just once. Their cognate antigens are unknown. Sequenced material: blood. Receptors originate from a girl between 10 and 17 years old with multiple sclerosis.

The genes are TRBV28 and TRBJ1-2; 12 nucleotides line up with TRBD1. The V and J ends lost 6 bases and 4 bases, in that order; junction bases with no gene match: 9. The CDR3 length is 16 residues. Germline V lookup: CDR1 MDHEN, CDR2 SYDVKM. CDR3 DNA sequence: TGTGCCAGCAGCCGATGGGGACAGGGGGCCCTCTATGGCTACACCTTC. Translating gives CASSRWGQGALYGYTF.

The rearrangement uses TRBV18 and TRBJ1-1; D not certain. V lost 4 bases, J lost 6 bases, and 12 bases lay in between. The CDR3 sequence is 13 residues long. Germline-derived CDR1 and CDR2 are KGHSH and LQKENI. For the CDR3, the DNA is TGTGCCAGCTCACAGGAGTTTGGCGCTGAAGCTTTCTTT. Its protein product is CASSQEFGAEAFF.

The chain joins TRBV29-1 to TRBJ1-4; no firm D call. V was pared by 4 bases and J by 6 bases, with 12 bases between. CDR1 is SQVTM and CDR2 is ANQGSEA in the germline V gene. The CDR3 covers 13 residues. The CDR3 DNA follows: TGCAGCGTTGGTCTGGGTGGGGATGAAAAACTGTTTTTT. Encoded protein: CSVGLGGDEKLFF.

This chain links TRBV2 with TRBJ1-2; D remains unclear. V lost 8 bases to trimming and J lost 3 bases, with 16 bases between them. This CDR3 has 14 residues. Germline CDR1 is SNHLY and CDR2 is FYNNEI. The CDR3 sequence is CASGGPPSDYGYTF. CDR3 nucleotides: TGTGCCAGCGGAGGCCCCCCCTCCGACTATGGCTACACCTTC.

The sample holds a few counts of this clonotype. The gene calls are TRBV7-2 and TRBJ2-4; D may be TRBD1 (6 bases). CDR1 SGHTA and CDR2 FQGNSA come from the germline V gene. Trimming took 5 bases from V and 3 from J, leaving 17 bases between them. CDR3 length: 16 amino acids. The CDR3 coding sequence is TGTGCCAGCAGCACAGGGACACCTATGGACAAAAACATTCAGTACTTC. This encodes CASSTGTPMDKNIQYF.

The chain joins TRBV28 to TRBJ2-5, with 7 positions matching TRBD2. Trimming at V came to 6 bases and at J to 7 bases, leaving 5 bases not matched to a gene. The germline V gene has CDR1 MDHEN and CDR2 SYDVKM. The CDR3 has 12 amino acids. CDR3 loop: CASSRTGGTQYF. The DNA of the CDR3 is TGTGCCAGCAGCCGCACGGGGGGGACCCAGTACTTC.

The sample holds a few counts of this clonotype. The chain carries TRBV20-1 and TRBJ1-6; weak D call: TRBD1 (6 bases). The CDR3 is 15 amino acids. Trimming removed 3 bases from V and 11 bases from J, with 20 bases in between. CDR1 and CDR2 from the germline V gene are DFQATT and SNEGSKA (reference sequence). The CDR3 coding sequence is TGCAGTGCTAGTGTCAGTCCAGGGGCTTTACCACCCCTCCACTTT. This gives the protein CSASVSPGALPPLHF.

The V call is TRBV7-2, the J call TRBJ2-1, with D maybe TRBD1 (5 bases). The CDR3 spans 15 residues. Germline CDR1 is SGHTA and CDR2 is FQGNSA. Deletions cut 5 bases from V and 3 bases from J, with 14 bases between. The CDR3 loop reads CASSQSPQDYNEQFF. In nucleotides, the CDR3 is TGTGCCAGCAGCCAATCACCACAGGACTACAATGAGCAGTTCTTC.

The table lists this clonotype with many counts. The CDR3 reads CASSHSLRSDEQFF. The CDR3 nucleotides read TGCGCCAGCAGTCATAGTCTCCGTAGCGATGAGCAGTTCTTC. The chain joins TRBV10-2 to TRBJ2-1; TRBD2 might be the D (5 bases). The germline V gene has CDR1 WSHSY and CDR2 SAAADI. V was trimmed by 5 bases and J by 8 bases, leaving 16 bases between them. This CDR3 spans 14 amino acids.

The V call is TRBV28, the J call TRBJ1-5; 9 bases map to TRBD1. The germline V gene encodes CDR1 MDHEN and CDR2 SYDVKM. The CDR3 length is 16 residues. Germline trimming cut 1 base from V and 7 bases from J; bases unmatched to any gene: 8. The CDR3, as DNA: TGTGCCAGCAGTTTATACCAAACAGGGGGCGGGCAGCCCCAGCATTTT. It is translated as CASSLYQTGGGQPQHF.

Turning to this clonotype: Just one base apart from a much larger clone, this may be a read error. V and J are TRBV10-3 and TRBJ2-5, with 7 bases matching TRBD1. The end of the DNA fits TRBJ2-7 better, so the J call may be wrong. Looked up from germline, CDR1 is ENHRY and CDR2 is SYGVKD. The CDR3 has 14 amino acids. CDR3 protein: CAISELTGLYEQYF. In DNA form, the CDR3 reads TGTGCCATCAGTGAGCTGACAGGGCTGTACGAGCAGTACTTC.

This chain connects TRBV20-1 to TRBJ2-3; D may be TRBD1 (5 bases). Trimming pared 2 bases from V and 2 bases from J, leaving 11 bases between. The germline V gene has CDR1 DFQATT and CDR2 SNEGSKA (reference sequence). The CDR3 spans 14 residues. CDR3: CSARRGPPTDTQYF. The CDR3 coding sequence is TGCAGTGCTAGAAGGGGCCCCCCCACAGATACGCAGTATTTT.

This clonotype was recorded a few times. This chain connects TRBV3-1 to TRBJ2-7, with 8 bases matching TRBD1. Germline lookup yields CDR1 LGHDT and CDR2 YNNKEL (reference sequence). This CDR3 comprises 15 residues. Unmatched junction bases numbered 5, after V lost 4 bases and J lost 0 bases. CDR3 coding DNA: TGTGCCAGCAGCCCCCGGGACAGGCCCTCCTACGAGCAGTACTTC. It codes for CASSPRDRPSYEQYF.

This clonotype was found a few times. The rearrangement uses TRBV7-9 and TRBJ1-5; TRBD1 is a possible D gene (5 bases). The CDR3 has 16 amino acids. Germline assignment: CDR1 SEHNR and CDR2 FQNEAQ (reference sequence). The ends were cut back, 1 base at V and 3 bases at J, with 13 bases in the middle. CDR3 DNA: TGTGCCAGCAGCTTAGGGGGGGGAAGGCCCAATCAGCCCCAGCATTTT. It encodes CASSLGGGRPNQPQHF.